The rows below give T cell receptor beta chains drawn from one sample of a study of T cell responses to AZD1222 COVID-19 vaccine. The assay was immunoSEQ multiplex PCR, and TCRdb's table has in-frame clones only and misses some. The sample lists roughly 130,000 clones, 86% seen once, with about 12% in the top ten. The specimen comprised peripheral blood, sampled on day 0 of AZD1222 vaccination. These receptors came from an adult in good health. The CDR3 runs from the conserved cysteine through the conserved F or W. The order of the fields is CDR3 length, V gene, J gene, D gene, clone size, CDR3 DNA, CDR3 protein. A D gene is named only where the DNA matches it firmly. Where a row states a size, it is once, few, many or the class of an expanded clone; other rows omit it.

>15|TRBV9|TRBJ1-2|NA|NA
TGTGCCAGCAGCTCCCGCGGGTCGGATGACTATGGCTACACCTTC
CASSSRGSDDYGYTF
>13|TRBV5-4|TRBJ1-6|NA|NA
TGTGCCAGCAGCTTTGCCAGAAATTCACCCCTCCACTTT
CASSFARNSPLHF
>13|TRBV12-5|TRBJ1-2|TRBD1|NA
TGTGCTAGTGGTTGGGACAGGGACTATGGCTACACCTTC
CASGWDRDYGYTF
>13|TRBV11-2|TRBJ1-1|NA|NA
TGTGCCAGCAGCTTAAATGTTCAGTTTAAAGCTTTCTTT
CASSLNVQFKAFF
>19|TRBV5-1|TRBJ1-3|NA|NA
TGCGCCAGCAGCTTGGCGCCGGACTCTTACCGAAACTCTGGAAACACCATATATTTT
CASSLAPDSYRNSGNTIYF
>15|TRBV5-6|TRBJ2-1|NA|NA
TGTGCCAGCAGCTTGTTTTCCGGGGTCTTGGATGAGCAGTTCTTC
CASSLFSGVLDEQFF
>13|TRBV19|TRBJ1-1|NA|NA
TGTGCCAGTAGGCCATTGAGGGACACTGAAGCTTTCTTT
CASRPLRDTEAFF
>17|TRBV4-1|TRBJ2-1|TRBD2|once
TGCGCCAGCAGCCAAGATGGGAGCGGGAGGCCAGGGAATGAGCAGTTCTTC
CASSQDGSGRPGNEQFF
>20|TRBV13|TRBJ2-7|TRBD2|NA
TGTGCCAGCAGCTTAGGGTCCTCCTGGACTAGCGGGAAATCAACCTACGAGCAGTACTTC
CASSLGSSWTSGKSTYEQYF
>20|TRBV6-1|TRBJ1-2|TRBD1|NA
TGTGCCAGCAGTGAAGCGCTACGGACAGGTCGATCCCGATTCAACTATGGCTACACCTTC
CASSEALRTGRSRFNYGYTF
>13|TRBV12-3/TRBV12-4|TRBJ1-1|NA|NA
TGTGCCAGCAGTTTCAGACCGAACACTGAAGCTTTCTTT
CASSFRPNTEAFF
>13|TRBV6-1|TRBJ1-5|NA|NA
TGTGCCAGCCAGCCATGGATTTCACAGCCCCAGCATTTT
CASQPWISQPQHF
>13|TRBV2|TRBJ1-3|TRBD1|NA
TGTGCCAGCAGGGACAGGGCTGGAAACACCATATATTTT
CASRDRAGNTIYF
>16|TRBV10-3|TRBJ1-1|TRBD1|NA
TGTGCCATCAGTCCCGGGACAGGCATCATGAACACTGAAGCTTTCTTT
CAISPGTGIMNTEAFF
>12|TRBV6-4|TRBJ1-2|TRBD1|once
TGTGCCAGCAGCGGACAGGAGATTGGCTACACCTTC
CASSGQEIGYTF
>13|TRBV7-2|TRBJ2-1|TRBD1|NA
TGTGCCAGCAGCGGACGACAGGGCTTGTATCAGTTCTTC
CASSGRQGLYQFF
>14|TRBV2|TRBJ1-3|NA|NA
TGTGCCAGCAGTGAATTCAGGGCCGGAAACACCATATATTTT
CASSEFRAGNTIYF
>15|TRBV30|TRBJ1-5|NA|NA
TGTGCCTGGAGTGTACTGGGACGGGGCAATCAGCCCCAGCATTTT
CAWSVLGRGNQPQHF
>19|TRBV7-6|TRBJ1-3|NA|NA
TGTGCCAGCAGCTGGGGATCGGGGTTGGAGGAAGGACATGGAAACACCATATATTTT
CASSWGSGLEEGHGNTIYF
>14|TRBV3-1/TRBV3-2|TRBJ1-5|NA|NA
TGTGCCAGCAGCCAACAGGGGAGTATACAGCCCCAGCATTTT
CASSQQGSIQPQHF
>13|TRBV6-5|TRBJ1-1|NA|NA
TGTGCCAGCAGTCGGGTGGCGAACACTGAAGCTTTCTTT
CASSRVANTEAFF
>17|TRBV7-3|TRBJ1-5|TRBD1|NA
TGTGCCAGCAGCTTCCCGGGACAGGGGGCGCGGGGACAGCCCCAGCATTTT
CASSFPGQGARGQPQHF
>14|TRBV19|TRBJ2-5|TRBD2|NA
TGTGCCAGTAGTCCCCAGCGGGAGAGAGAGACCCAGTACTTC
CASSPQRERETQYF
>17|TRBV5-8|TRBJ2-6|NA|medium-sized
TGTGCCAGCAGCGGCATGGGGGCCTCGGTAGGAACCAACGTCCTGACTTTC
CASSGMGASVGTNVLTF
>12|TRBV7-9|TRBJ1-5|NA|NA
TGTGCCAGCAGCTTAGTATCTCAGCCCCAGCATTTT
CASSLVSQPQHF
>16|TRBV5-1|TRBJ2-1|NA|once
TGCGCCAGCAGCTTGTACGGAGCTAGCTCCTACAATGAGCAGTTCTTC
CASSLYGASSYNEQFF
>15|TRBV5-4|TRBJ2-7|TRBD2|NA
TGTGCCAGCAGCGTGGGAACTAGCGGGAGGTCCGAGCAGTACTTC
CASSVGTSGRSEQYF
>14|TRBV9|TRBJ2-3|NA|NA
TGTGCCAGCAGCGCCAGACAGGCCACAGATACGCAGTATTTT
CASSARQATDTQYF